The 13 T cell receptor beta chains below were found in one sample sequenced in a study of radiation and T cells in renal cell carcinoma. The time point was: blood 2 weeks post-SBRT. Sample treatment: 15 Gy SBRT to primary tumor, nephrectomy 4 weeks later. Sequencing was performed with immunoSEQ multiplex PCR; in TCRdb, only in-frame clones are kept and a portion is missing. The sample holds some 120,000 clones, around 80% seen once. The specimen was blood, collected from a patient whose treatment included radiotherapy and nephrectomy. Receptor source: a man in his fifties with renal cell carcinoma.

The V and J genes are TRBV7-2 and TRBJ1-5, with no clear D. The CDR3 is 16 residues long. Between the trimmed V and J ends, which lost 0 bases and 4 bases, there was a span of 13 bases. The germline V gene has CDR1 SGHTA and CDR2 FQGNSA. The CDR3 sequence is CASSLAPGVVNQPQHF. For the CDR3, the DNA is TGTGCCAGCAGCTTAGCGCCCGGGGTGGTTAATCAGCCCCAGCATTTT.

This chain joins TRBV5-1 and TRBJ2-1; 13 bases map to TRBD2. The CDR3 spans 17 residues. V lost 3 bases to trimming and J lost 6 bases; unmatched junction nucleotides: 9. Germline V lookup: CDR1 SGHRS, CDR2 YFSETQ. CDR3 amino acids: CASSSLILAGGTNEQFF. The CDR3 bases are TGCGCCAGCAGCTCACTCATACTAGCGGGAGGGACCAATGAGCAGTTCTTC.

The rearrangement joins TRBV5-4 to TRBJ1-1, with D maybe TRBD1 (6 bases). Trimming stripped 0 bases from V and 2 bases from J, with 11 bases between. The germline CDR1 and CDR2 sequences are SGHNT and YYREEE (reference sequence). This CDR3 is built from 15 residues. The chain's CDR3 is CASSLVTGSNTEAFF. The CDR3 region has the DNA TGTGCCAGCAGCTTGGTCACAGGGTCTAACACTGAAGCTTTCTTT.

The chain uses TRBV14 and TRBJ2-7; 11 bases agree with TRBD2. CDR1 is SGHDN and CDR2 is FVKESK in the germline V gene. The CDR3 covers 16 residues. The trim removed 3 bases at V and 4 bases at J, leaving 8 bases unmatched. The CDR3, as DNA: TGTGCCAGCAGCCAGCGCCTAGCGGGAGGATGGTACGAGCAGTACTTC. Amino acids: CASSQRLAGGWYEQYF. The whole variable domain, filled in from reference TRBV14 and TRBJ2-7, reads EAGVTQFPSHSVIEKGQTVTLRCDPISGHDNLYWYRRVMGKEIKFLLHFVKESKQDESGMPNNRFLAERTGGTYSTLKVQPAELEDSGVYFCASSQRLAGGWYEQYFGPGTRLTVT.

V usage is TRBV30 and J usage is TRBJ1-3, with no clear D. The germline gives CDR1 GTSNPN, CDR2 SVGIG (reference sequence). The CDR3 has 13 amino acids. The CDR3 spells CACQRASGNTIYF. DNA for the CDR3: TGTGCTTGTCAGCGGGCCTCTGGAAACACCATATATTTT.

The J gene is TRBJ2-3, the V gene TRBV9; D perhaps matches TRBD2 (7 bases). Between the trimmed V and J ends, which lost 4 bases and 4 bases, there was a span of 16 bases. There are 15 residues in the CDR3. Germline V gene sequence: CDR1 SGDLS, CDR2 YYNGEE. CDR3 in amino acids: CASSPPGGHSDTQYF. The CDR3 coding sequence is TGTGCCAGCAGCCCCCCCGGGGGGCATTCAGATACGCAGTATTTT. Full variable domain (remainder filled in from reference TRBV9 and TRBJ2-3): DSGVTQTPKHLITATGQRVTLRCSPRSGDLSVYWYQQSLDQGLQFLIQYYNGEERAKGNILERFSAQQFPDLHSELNLSSLELGDSALYFCASSPPGGHSDTQYFGPGTRLTVL.

The V and J genes are TRBV11-2 and TRBJ2-3, with D possibly matching TRBD2 (7 bases). This CDR3 is 18 amino acids long. Trimming took 4 bases from V and 2 from J, leaving 22 bases between them. Germline V CDR1 and CDR2: SGHAT, FQNNGV. Here the CDR3 reads CASSSPRGPRGPTDTQYF. The CDR3 bases are TGTGCCAGCAGCTCCCCCCGGGGACCGCGGGGGCCCACAGATACGCAGTATTTT.

The chain links TRBV5-1 to TRBJ2-7; D is unresolved. V gave up 0 bases and J gave up 6 bases, with 10 bases separating them. Germline loops: CDR1 SGHRS, CDR2 YFSETQ. The CDR3 covers 13 residues. The CDR3 here is CASSLGSLSEQYF. CDR3 DNA: TGCGCCAGCAGCTTGGGGAGCCTCTCCGAGCAGTACTTC.

The chain combines TRBV4-2 with TRBJ1-3; no firm D call. The germline gives CDR1 LGHNA, CDR2 YNFKEQ. Trimming took 0 bases from V and 6 from J, leaving 9 bases between them. This CDR3 has 14 amino acids. The CDR3 region has the DNA TGTGCCAGCAGCCAAGATCGAGGAGAAAACACCATATATTTT. Its protein product is CASSQDRGENTIYF.

V and J are TRBV4-1 and TRBJ2-5; unclear D gene. Trimming removed 0 bases at V and 7 bases at J, with 9 bases between. CDR3 length: 13 amino acids. The germline CDR1 and CDR2 sequences are MGHRA and YSYEKL. The CDR3 nucleotides read TGCGCCAGCAGCCAAGAAGGGATAGGGACCCAGTACTTC. Amino acid sequence: CASSQEGIGTQYF.

The rearrangement uses TRBV2 and TRBJ2-7; no firm D call. The CDR3 totals 13 residues. Germline V lookup: CDR1 SNHLY, CDR2 FYNNEI. The V end was cut by 9 bases, the J end by 3 bases, with 15 bases between. The CDR3 DNA reads as TGTGCCAGAGAAAAAATAGGAGTCTACGAGCAGTACTTC. This gives the protein CAREKIGVYEQYF.

The chain couples TRBV2 to TRBJ2-1, with D perhaps matching TRBD1 or TRBD2 (5 bases each). The CDR3 loop spans 18 amino acids. CDR1 and CDR2 from the germline V gene are SNHLY and FYNNEI. Trimming took 7 bases from V and 7 from J, leaving 29 bases between them. The CDR3 DNA reads as TGTGCCAGCACCCACCTTTCTTTACCGGGACCGAGGGGAAATGAGCAGTTCTTC. Protein product: CASTHLSLPGPRGNEQFF.

The chain combines TRBV4-2 with TRBJ2-7; TRBD2 matches at 8 bases. After removal of 0 bases from V and 4 bases from J, the junction contained 5 bases not matched to a gene. The germline V gene has CDR1 LGHNA and CDR2 YNFKEQ. CDR3 size: 15 residues. The DNA for the CDR3 is TGTGCCAGCAGCCAAGAACTAGCGGAAACGTACGAGCAGTACTTC. Translation gives CASSQELAETYEQYF.